The present TCR beta chain was sequenced within a study of T cell repertoires in cytomegalovirus infection. On the study more broadly: Indications came from public TCR beta signatures; they pointed to CMV infection and to a matching HLA type.

TCRdb called the reads again in MiXCR, with one record for every CDR3 protein. The sample consists of around 110,000 distinct CDR3 sequences, roughly a tenth of them appearing once. The CDR3 consists of 13 residues. Germline CDR1 MNHEY, CDR2 SVGEGT. Trimming removed 6 bases from V and 4 bases from J; junction bases left unmatched: 2. At least ten counts were recorded for this clonotype. Its target is not known. The source material was PBMCs, sequenced either directly or after in vitro stimulation (not recorded which). The chain links TRBV6-2 or TRBV6-3 to TRBJ2-5; 10 nucleotides line up with TRBD2. This TCR derives from a human donor in good health (CMV status not recorded). Some clones in this sample may be carry-over from other donors' samples. The CDR3 loop is CASRIAGGETQYF. As DNA, the CDR3 is TGTGCCAGCAGAATAGCGGGAGGAGAGACCCAGTACTTC.